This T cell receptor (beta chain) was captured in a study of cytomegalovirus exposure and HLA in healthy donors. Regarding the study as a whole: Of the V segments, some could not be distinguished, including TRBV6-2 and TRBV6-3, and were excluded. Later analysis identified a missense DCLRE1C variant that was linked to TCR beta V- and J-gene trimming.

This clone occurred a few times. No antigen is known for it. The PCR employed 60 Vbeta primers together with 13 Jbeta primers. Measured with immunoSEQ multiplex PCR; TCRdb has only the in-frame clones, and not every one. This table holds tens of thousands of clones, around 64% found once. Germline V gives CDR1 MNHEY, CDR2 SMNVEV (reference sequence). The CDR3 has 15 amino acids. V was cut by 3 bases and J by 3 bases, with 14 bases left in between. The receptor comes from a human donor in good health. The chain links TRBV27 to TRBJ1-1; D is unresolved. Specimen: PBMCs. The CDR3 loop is CASSFWGVKDTEAFF. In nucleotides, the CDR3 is TGTGCCAGCAGTTTTTGGGGAGTGAAAGACACTGAAGCTTTCTTT.